The clone carrying this T cell receptor beta chain was counted once. Categorization into cohorts depended on clinical history that participants reported. The CDR3 runs to 14 residues. Germline V gene data show CDR1 as SNHLY and CDR2 as FYNNEI. The V gene end was trimmed by 5 bases and the J gene end by 0 bases; junction bases not matched to a gene: 3. This entry belongs to a study of blood T cell repertoires in COVID-19. Original handling: From reference gene primer amplification, estimates of nucleated cell counts were derived. Sequencing was performed with immunoSEQ multiplex PCR; in TCRdb, only in-frame clones are kept and a portion is missing. The V and J calls and the clone size are those of that table, but D and trimming were determined from the DNA. The sample shows under 300,000 clones, approximately 89% of them seen only once.

This chain links TRBV2 with TRBJ1-1; 7 bases align to TRBD1. The clonotype originates from a woman aged 55-69 years who had recovered from COVID-19. Specimen: PBMCs or T cells enriched from blood (not recorded which). In nucleotides, the CDR3 is TGTGCCAGCAGTTTCGACAGGGTGAACACTGAAGCTTTCTTT. Its translation: CASSFDRVNTEAFF.